This TCR beta chain was sequenced during a study of graft-versus-host responses after intestinal transplantation. Study information: Each recipient received anti-thymocyte globulin induction, then tacrolimus and steroids for roughly 3 years.

As regards this clone: No antigen is known for it.

Only in-frame clones appear in the TCRdb table, and some are missing; sequencing was by immunoSEQ multiplex PCR. The table shows roughly 93,000 clones, with approximately 92% occurring only once. Germline CDR1 and CDR2: MRHNA and SNTAGT. V was shortened by 7 bases and J by 2 bases, with 18 bases between the two germline ends. The CDR3 length is 16 residues. The rearrangement joins TRBV6-4 to TRBJ1-3; D perhaps matches TRBD1 (5 bases). The material sequenced was unstimulated CD8+ T cells sorted from spleen or lymph node cells, taken before intestinal transplant. The receptor was derived from a human donor who received an intestinal transplant. Here the CDR3 reads CASIRTQGTTGNTIYF. The CDR3 region has the DNA TGTGCCAGCATTCGAACCCAGGGAACGACTGGAAACACCATATATTTT.